Following are 12 T cell receptor beta chains from one sample sequenced in a study of metastatic and nonmetastatic thyroid tumors. TCRdb redid the clone calls on the PCR reads using MiXCR. The data contain some 31,000 clones, over 15% of them singletons. Each patient came to thyroid surgery without any prior treatment (of any kind). Material: blood. All receptors come from a female donor with papillary thyroid cancer or a benign thyroid nodule (not recorded which). Some clones in this sample may be carry-over from other donors' samples.

This rearrangement joins TRBV28 to TRBJ2-3; tentatively, D is TRBD1 or TRBD2 (6 bases each). V gave up 2 bases and J gave up 6 bases, with 12 bases separating them. CDR1 is MDHEN, CDR2 SYDVKM, per germline. This CDR3 is built from 14 residues. CDR3 residues: CASSLGGGGDTQYF. The CDR3 DNA is TGTGCCAGCAGTTTAGGAGGGGGTGGGGATACGCAGTATTTT.

This clone was seen repeatedly, ten times or more. This chain joins TRBV5-1 and TRBJ1-1, with D perhaps matching TRBD1 (5 bases). There are 15 residues in the CDR3. The ends were cut back, 1 base at V and 3 bases at J, with 13 bases in the middle. From germline, CDR1 is SGHRS and CDR2 YFSETQ. The CDR3 spells CASSLSAGGDTEAFF. In nucleotides, the CDR3 is TGCGCCAGCAGCTTGAGTGCGGGGGGGGACACTGAAGCTTTCTTT.

This clone is medium-sized by share. V gene TRBV6-4 combines with J gene TRBJ1-3; TRBD1 might be the D (5 bases). V dropped 5 bases and J dropped 0 bases, with 11 bases sitting between them. The CDR3 totals 15 residues. In germline, CDR1 is MRHNA, CDR2 SNTAGT. CDR3 region: CASSPDSSSGNTIYF. CDR3 sequence (DNA): TGTGCCAGCAGTCCCGACAGCAGCTCTGGAAACACCATATATTTT.

This clone occurred many times. The CDR3 protein is CSARPGQGASYEQYF. CDR3 bases: TGCAGTGCTAGACCCGGACAGGGCGCTAGCTACGAGCAGTACTTC. This chain links TRBV20-1 with TRBJ2-7; TRBD1 matches at 8 bases. V shed 2 bases, J shed 3 bases, and the junction held 9 bases outside the gene matches. The CDR3 has 15 residues. Germline-derived CDR1 and CDR2 are DFQATT and SNEGSKA (reference sequence).

The V and J genes are TRBV5-1 and TRBJ2-2, with 12 bases lining up with TRBD2. Germline V gene lookup returns CDR1 SGHRS and CDR2 YFSETQ. The CDR3 is 16 residues long. V shed 3 bases and J 3 bases; nucleotides not matched to a gene: 3. The CDR3 reads CASSSRLAGDTGELFF. The CDR3 bases are TGCGCCAGCAGCTCGAGACTAGCGGGGGACACCGGGGAGCTGTTTTTT. The full variable domain, rest sourced from reference TRBV5-1 and TRBJ2-2, is KAGVTQTPRYLIKTRGQQVTLSCSPISGHRSVSWYQQTPGQGLQFLFEYFSETQRNKGNFPGRFSGRQFSNSRSEMNVSTLELGDSALYLCASSSRLAGDTGELFFGEGSRLTVL.

Many counts were recorded for this clone. CDR3: CASGLASGRRSSYNEQFF. The CDR3 bases are TGTGCTAGTGGTTTAGCTAGCGGGAGGAGGTCTAGCTACAATGAGCAGTTCTTC. J is TRBJ2-1 and V is TRBV12-5; 11 positions agree with TRBD2. There are 18 residues in the CDR3. From germline, CDR1 is LGHNT and CDR2 FRNRAP. The V gene end was trimmed by 3 bases and the J gene end by 3 bases; junction bases not matched to a gene: 10.

This clone appeared a few times. Mismatch with germline at one junction end may stem from a read error. This CDR3 is CASIFHYEHYF. In DNA, the CDR3 is TGTGCCAGCATTTTTCACTACGAGCATTACTTC. This rearrangement joins TRBV6-5 to TRBJ2-7; D gene unclear. The CDR3 covers 11 residues. Germline CDR1 MNHEY, CDR2 SVGAGI.

Within the sample, this clone is medium-sized (0.01 to 0.1%). The CDR3 sequence: CASSLAAADPNTGELFF. The CDR3, as DNA: TGCGCCAGCAGCTTGGCCGCGGCGGACCCGAACACCGGGGAGCTGTTTTTT. The V call is TRBV5-1, the J call TRBJ2-2; the D is unclear. V was trimmed by 0 bases and J by 0 bases, leaving 12 bases between them. CDR1 is SGHRS, CDR2 YFSETQ, per germline. This CDR3 spans 17 amino acids.

J is TRBJ2-1 and V is TRBV6-1; D is unresolved. CDR1 is MNHNS, CDR2 SASEGT, per germline. The CDR3 contains 14 residues. The germline V and J ends were trimmed by 5 bases and 3 bases, with 11 bases remaining between them. The CDR3, as DNA: TGTGCCAGCAGTCCCGGACCGCGCTACAATGAGCAGTTCTTC. As protein: CASSPGPRYNEQFF.

In its sample, this clone was seen many times. Germline is not matched at one junction end, which may reflect a read error. The V gene is TRBV15, the J gene TRBJ1-1; unclear D gene. In germline, CDR1 is LNHNV, CDR2 YYDKDF (reference sequence). There are 12 residues in the CDR3. The CDR3 region is CATSRDQSPSLF. The CDR3 DNA sequence: TGTGCCACCAGCAGAGATCAATCGCCGAGCCTCTTT. Using reference TRBV15 and TRBJ1-1 for the parts outside the CDR3, the full variable domain is DAMVIQNPRYQVTQFGKPVTLSCSQTLNHNVMYWYQQKSSQAPKLLFHYYDKDFNNEADTPDNFQSRRPNTSFCFLDIRSPGLGDTAMYLCATSRDQSPSLFGQGTRLTVV.

By frequency in the sample, this clone is medium-sized. The V gene is TRBV6-2 or TRBV6-3, the J gene TRBJ2-7, with 7 bases that match TRBD2. This CDR3 comprises 15 residues. Germline V gene data show CDR1 as MNHEY and CDR2 as SVGEGT. The ends lost 7 bases at V and 0 bases at J; junction bases unmatched: 9. The CDR3 protein is CASKVAGVSSYEQYF. DNA for the CDR3: TGTGCCAGCAAGGTTGCGGGAGTTAGCTCCTACGAGCAGTACTTC.

This clone was picked up many times. The chain couples TRBV11-2 to TRBJ2-7; D possibly uses TRBD1 or TRBD2 (6 bases each). The CDR3 has 14 residues. The V gene lost 6 bases and the J gene lost 7 bases, with 19 bases spanning the gap. CDR1 SGHAT and CDR2 FQNNGV come from the germline V gene. In DNA, the CDR3 is TGTGCCAGCAGGCGGGACAAGGGATTTGGGGAGCAGTACTTC. It translates to CASRRDKGFGEQYF.